The 9 T cell receptor beta chains listed next were all sequenced from one sample in a study of T cell responses to AZD1222 COVID-19 vaccine. Here immunoSEQ multiplex PCR was the method, and the copy in TCRdb shows in-frame clones only, minus some. Here the sample spans about 150,000 clones, about 89% being singletons. The sample consisted of peripheral blood, taken on day 0 of MenACWY control vaccination. The receptors stem from an adult in good health.

This chain uses TRBV2 with TRBJ2-1; TRBD2 is a possible D gene (6 bases). This CDR3 has 15 amino acids. Trimming took 6 bases from V and 0 from J, leaving 12 bases between them. Germline lookup yields CDR1 SNHLY and CDR2 FYNNEI. Written as DNA, the CDR3 is TGTGCCAGCAGCCCGGGGGTCCCCTCCTACAATGAGCAGTTCTTC. Amino acids: CASSPGVPSYNEQFF. Looking up the rest from reference TRBV2 and TRBJ2-1 gives the full variable domain: EPEVTQTPSHQVTQMGQEVILRCVPISNHLYFYWYRQILGQKVEFLVSFYNNEISEKSEIFDDQFSVERPDGSNFTLKIRSTKLEDSAMYFCASSPGVPSYNEQFFGPGTRLTVL.

This sequence joins TRBV2 and TRBJ2-7; 8 bases are shared with TRBD2. Germline V gene data show CDR1 as SNHLY and CDR2 as FYNNEI. V lost 4 bases, J lost 2 bases, and 4 bases stayed unmatched. The CDR3 has 14 residues. DNA of the CDR3: TGTGCCAGCAGTGCGGGGGGGCCTACCTACGAGCAGTACTTC. Translation: CASSAGGPTYEQYF.

The genes are TRBV18 and TRBJ1-2; D call uncertain. The CDR3 spans 14 residues. Germline values: CDR1 KGHSH, CDR2 LQKENI. V was clipped by 2 bases and J by 4 bases, with 11 bases between them. The DNA for the CDR3 is TGTGCCAGCTCACCAATCCACGATAGCTATGGCTACACCTTC. Residues: CASSPIHDSYGYTF.

This sequence joins TRBV20-1 and TRBJ1-1; no clear D gene. CDR3 length: 11 residues. Germline V gives CDR1 DFQATT, CDR2 SNEGSKA (reference sequence). The V and J ends lost 0 bases and 10 bases respectively, with 9 bases between them. The CDR3 region is CSARDQAPAFF. The CDR3 DNA follows: TGCAGTGCTAGAGATCAGGCCCCAGCTTTCTTT.

The V and J genes are TRBV12-3 or TRBV12-4 and TRBJ1-2, with D possibly TRBD1 on 6 matching bases. V lost 6 bases and J 7 bases, leaving 12 bases between the germline ends. This CDR3 comprises 12 residues. The CDR3 DNA sequence: TGTGCCAGCAGCCCAGGGGAATTTGGCTACACCTTC. Residues: CASSPGEFGYTF.

V usage is TRBV27 and J usage is TRBJ1-2, with a tentative D call TRBD1 (5 bases). V was clipped by 1 base and J by 7 bases, with 10 bases between them. CDR3 size: 13 residues. Germline V gene lookup returns CDR1 MNHEY and CDR2 SMNVEV (reference sequence). The CDR3, as DNA: TGTGCCAGCAGTTTATTGGGGACTGGTGGCTACACCTTC. It yields the protein CASSLLGTGGYTF.

The J gene is TRBJ1-1, the V gene TRBV5-1, with 7 positions matching TRBD1. Germline assignment: CDR1 SGHRS and CDR2 YFSETQ. CDR3 length: 14 amino acids. V lost 0 bases and J lost 5; bases outside the gene matches: 4. CDR3 DNA sequence: TGCGCCAGCAGCTTGGCAGGGGGAAGGACTGAAGCTTTCTTT. This encodes CASSLAGGRTEAFF.

The chain has TRBV5-6 and TRBJ1-1; a possible D gene is TRBD1 (5 bases). The V gene's germline CDR1 is SGHDT and CDR2 YYEEEE. The CDR3 is made up of 14 amino acids. The germline V and J ends were trimmed by 4 bases and 0 bases, with 10 bases remaining between them. CDR3 region: CASSPGRLNTEAFF. The CDR3 nucleotides read TGTGCCAGCAGCCCAGGGCGGTTGAACACTGAAGCTTTCTTT.

CDR3 bases: TGTGCCAGCATGGTGGCCCTCACGGACTATGGCTACACCTTC. It encodes CASMVALTDYGYTF. This chain connects TRBV2 to TRBJ1-2; D is uncertain. Germline CDR1 is SNHLY and CDR2 is FYNNEI. The length of the CDR3 is 14 residues. V lost 7 bases and J lost 3, with 15 bases in between.